The 32 T cell receptor beta chains given below trace back to one sample, sequenced in a study of human T cells and chemical hapten exposure. TCRdb analysed the RACE reads with MiXCR anew, one entry per CDR3 protein. The sample holds 90,000 to 110,000 distinct CDR3 sequences, 30% to 35% seen once. Time point noted: patch test 3, about 24 weeks after DPC sensitization. Regarding treatment: therapeutic diphenylcyclopropenone sensitization with weekly scalp DPC. The source was whole blood, collected in connection with sensitization to the hapten diphenylcyclopropenone (DPC). These receptors originate from a man aged 35 to 55 with alopecia areata. Some clones in this sample may be carry-over from other donors' samples.

V gene TRBV5-1 combines with J gene TRBJ2-3, with TRBD2 identical over 7 bases. This CDR3 contains 16 residues. With 4 bases clipped from V and 3 bases from J, the junction kept 11 bases outside the gene matches. Germline V gives CDR1 SGHRS, CDR2 YFSETQ. The CDR3, as DNA: TGCGCCAGCAGCGAGGGAGGGCGGACGGATACAGATACGCAGTATTTT. This sequence encodes CASSEGGRTDTDTQYF.

The chain joins TRBV7-8 to TRBJ1-1; no clear D gene. The V end was cut by 1 base, the J end by 4 bases, with 13 bases between. In germline, CDR1 is SGHVS, CDR2 FQNEAQ. CDR3 size: 15 residues. The CDR3 sequence is CASSLGGALGTEAFF. The CDR3 coding sequence is TGTGCCAGCAGCTTAGGGGGAGCCTTAGGCACTGAAGCTTTCTTT.

This clonotype was observed a handful of times. V usage is TRBV11-2 and J usage is TRBJ2-2, with 12 bases matching TRBD2. Looked up from germline, CDR1 is SGHAT and CDR2 is FQNNGV. Trimming removed 5 bases from V and 8 bases from J; junction bases left unmatched: 6. The CDR3 consists of 15 residues. CDR3 nucleotide sequence: TGTGCCAGCAGCCTGACTAGCGGGAGTGCGGGGGAGCTGTTTTTT. Translation gives CASSLTSGSAGELFF.

This clonotype was detected only a few times. V is TRBV6-2 or TRBV6-3 and J is TRBJ2-3; a weak D match, TRBD2 (5 bases). The CDR3 spans 15 residues. Trimming took off 2 bases at V and 3 bases at J, with 12 bases between the two ends. Germline V gene sequence: CDR1 MNHEY, CDR2 SVGEGT. Here the CDR3 reads CASSYGSGKTDTQYF. The CDR3 nucleotides read TGTGCCAGCAGTTACGGAAGCGGAAAAACAGATACGCAGTATTTT.

The gene calls are TRBV6-5 and TRBJ2-4; TRBD2 matches 7 bases. The CDR3 contains 15 residues. From germline, CDR1 is MNHEY and CDR2 SVGAGI. The ends lost 0 bases at V and 8 bases at J; junction bases unmatched: 7. For the CDR3, the DNA is TGTGCCAGCAGTTACTCTCGACTAGCTAGGCACATTCAGTACTTC. Its protein product is CASSYSRLARHIQYF.

This chain uses TRBV29-1 with TRBJ2-1; TRBD2 aligns across 16 bases. J was trimmed by 8 bases and V by 4 bases; bases with no gene match: 5. The CDR3 extends over 15 amino acids. CDR1 SQVTM and CDR2 ANQGSEA come from the germline V gene. This CDR3 reads CSVVGTSGRADEQFF. In DNA, the CDR3 is TGCAGCGTTGTCGGGACTAGCGGGAGGGCGGATGAGCAGTTCTTC.

This chain joins TRBV20-1 and TRBJ1-1; D gene uncertain. Germline V gene sequence: CDR1 DFQATT, CDR2 SNEGSKA (reference sequence). V shed 6 bases and J shed 3 bases, with 8 bases lying between them. The length of the CDR3 is 11 residues. DNA for the CDR3: TGCAGTGCAGGCCAGTACACTGAAGCTTTCTTT. This gives the protein CSAGQYTEAFF.

This clonotype was recorded a few times. The CDR3 reads CASSRDRRLARNEQFF. Written as DNA, the CDR3 is TGTGCCAGCAGCAGGGATAGGAGACTAGCGAGGAATGAGCAGTTCTTC. The genes are TRBV21-1 and TRBJ2-1; the tabulated D call, TRBD2, remains unverified against the DNA. TRBV21-1 is a recognized pseudogene. The CDR3 is made up of 16 amino acids.

This chain connects TRBV12-3 or TRBV12-4 to TRBJ1-2; no clear D. Trimming removed 3 bases at V and 3 bases at J, with 5 bases between. This CDR3 is 12 amino acids long. CDR3 coding DNA: TGTGCCAGCAGTTTTCGTGACTATGGCTACACCTTC. Translation: CASSFRDYGYTF.

This clonotype has only a few counts. The chain couples TRBV21-1 to TRBJ2-6; TRBD2 is the table's D call, not checked against the DNA. TRBV21-1 corresponds to a pseudogene. There are 18 residues in the CDR3. CDR3 DNA sequence: TGTGCCAGCAGGGGGACTAGCGAGTATTATTCTGGGGCCAACGTCCTGACTTTC. Protein product: CASRGTSEYYSGANVLTF.

The DNA for the CDR3 is TGTGCCAGCAGTTTATTTGGGGGGAAACAAGAGACCCAGTACTTC. It is translated as CASSLFGGKQETQYF. This sequence joins TRBV12-3 or TRBV12-4 and TRBJ2-5; tentatively, D is TRBD2 (6 bases). The CDR3 is made up of 15 amino acids. Deletions cut 2 bases from V and 2 bases from J, with 12 bases between.

The V call is TRBV28, the J call TRBJ1-6, with no clear D. The V gene lost 8 bases and the J gene lost 5 bases, with 13 bases spanning the gap. Germline CDR1 MDHEN, CDR2 SYDVKM. The CDR3 covers 14 residues. The CDR3 bases are TGTGCCAGCTCTACCGGACGGGATAATTCACCCCTCCACTTT. Translation: CASSTGRDNSPLHF.

V and J are TRBV5-1 and TRBJ1-1; D unclear. CDR3 size: 12 residues. Trimming left V 0 bases short and J 7 bases short, with 7 bases between. Per germline, CDR1 SGHRS and CDR2 YFSETQ. CDR3 bases: TGCGCCAGCAGCTTGGCCGGGATTGAAGCTTTCTTT. It encodes CASSLAGIEAFF. Full variable domain (outside the CDR3, taken from reference TRBV5-1 and TRBJ1-1): KAGVTQTPRYLIKTRGQQVTLSCSPISGHRSVSWYQQTPGQGLQFLFEYFSETQRNKGNFPGRFSGRQFSNSRSEMNVSTLELGDSALYLCASSLAGIEAFFGQGTRLTVV.

This clonotype was detected a few times. The chain is built from TRBV20-1 and TRBJ2-7; TRBD1 matches at 7 bases. Trimming removed 3 bases from V and 3 bases from J; junction bases left unmatched: 2. This CDR3 has 12 residues. The germline V gene encodes CDR1 DFQATT and CDR2 SNEGSKA (reference sequence). The CDR3 coding sequence is TGCAGTGCTAGCCCAGGGGGCTACGAGCAGTACTTC. Protein: CSASPGGYEQYF.

The chain has TRBV3-1 and TRBJ2-1; D not certain. V lost 3 bases to trimming and J lost 0 bases, with 6 bases between them. Germline CDR1 LGHDT, CDR2 YNNKEL (reference sequence). The CDR3 has 14 residues. CDR3 nucleotides: TGTGCCAGCAGCCAGCGGTCCTCCTACAATGAGCAGTTCTTC. It encodes CASSQRSSYNEQFF.

CDR3 DNA: TGTGCCAGCAGCTCCCTAGAACCGACAGATACGCAGTATTTT. Amino acid sequence: CASSSLEPTDTQYF. The chain has TRBV13 and TRBJ2-3; the D is unclear. Germline values: CDR1 PRHDT, CDR2 FYEKMQ (reference sequence). V was cut by 4 bases and J by 3 bases, with 11 bases left in between. The CDR3 is 14 amino acids.

The chain carries TRBV7-9 and TRBJ1-1, with D unclear. V lost 3 bases to trimming and J lost 9 bases, with 14 bases between them. Germline V gene lookup returns CDR1 SEHNR and CDR2 FQNEAQ (reference sequence). This CDR3 is 13 amino acids long. The CDR3 DNA reads as TGTGCCAGCAGCTTGGAGGCCCGACCGAAAGCTTTCTTT. Its translation is CASSLEARPKAFF.

The rearrangement uses TRBV9 and TRBJ2-2; 8 nucleotides agree with TRBD2. CDR3 size: 16 residues. V dropped 5 bases and J dropped 5; count of bases not matched to a gene: 11. Germline V lookup: CDR1 SGDLS, CDR2 YYNGEE. The CDR3 loop reads CASRAGVGSPTGELFF. CDR3 nucleotide sequence: TGTGCCAGCAGAGCGGGGGTCGGCTCCCCAACCGGGGAGCTGTTTTTT. The full variable domain, its missing parts supplied by reference TRBV9 and TRBJ2-2, is DSGVTQTPKHLITATGQRVTLRCSPRSGDLSVYWYQQSLDQGLQFLIQYYNGEERAKGNILERFSAQQFPDLHSELNLSSLELGDSALYFCASRAGVGSPTGELFFGEGSRLTVL.

The chain employs TRBV4-3 and TRBJ1-3, with TRBD1 as a possible D gene (5 bases). The V end lost 0 bases, the J end lost 3 bases, and 9 bases lay between the germline ends. The CDR3 sequence is 15 residues long. The germline V gene has CDR1 LGHNA and CDR2 YSLEER. CDR3 bases: TGCGCCAGCAGCCAAGATGGGGGGAGTGGAAACACCATATATTTT. Translation: CASSQDGGSGNTIYF.

The chain has TRBV15 and TRBJ2-3, with TRBD2 identical over 13 bases. Losses at the gene ends were 5 bases for V and 5 bases for J; bases not matched to a gene: 7. The CDR3 contains 16 residues. Germline V gene sequence: CDR1 LNHNV, CDR2 YYDKDF (reference sequence). The CDR3 loop reads CATSRGLAGVRDTQYF. In DNA form, the CDR3 reads TGTGCCACCAGCCGCGGACTAGCGGGAGTGAGAGATACGCAGTATTTT.

This clonotype has only a few counts. This chain joins TRBV6-5 and TRBJ1-3, with TRBD1 matching over 10 bases. V was pared by 2 bases and J by 0 bases, with 1 base of the junction left unmatched. In germline, CDR1 is MNHEY, CDR2 SVGAGI. This CDR3 has 16 amino acids. CDR3 region: CASSYGTGVSGNTIYF. CDR3 nucleotides: TGTGCCAGCAGTTACGGGACAGGGGTCTCTGGAAACACCATATATTTT.

J is TRBJ2-7 and V is TRBV7-9; D not certain. V was pared by 5 bases and J by 2 bases, with 13 bases between. Germline loops: CDR1 SEHNR, CDR2 FQNEAQ (reference sequence). The length of the CDR3 is 14 residues. The CDR3: CASSPRTDPYEQYF. CDR3 DNA: TGTGCCAGCAGCCCTCGGACGGATCCCTACGAGCAGTACTTC. Full variable domain (outside the CDR3, taken from reference TRBV7-9 and TRBJ2-7): DTGVSQNPRHKITKRGQNVTFRCDPISEHNRLYWYRQTLGQGPEFLTYFQNEAQLEKSRLLSDRFSAERPKGSFSTLEIQRTEQGDSAMYLCASSPRTDPYEQYFGPGTRLTVT.

This clonotype came up a few times. The chain uses TRBV6-1 and TRBJ2-7; 14 bases are a match to TRBD2. Losses at the gene ends were 7 bases for V and 5 bases for J; bases not matched to a gene: 7. Germline V CDR1 and CDR2: MNHNS, SASEGT. The CDR3 sequence is 15 residues long. The CDR3 coding sequence is TGTGCCAGCACTGTTGGGACTAGCGGGAGTAACGAGCAGTACGTC. This encodes CASTVGTSGSNEQYV.

The chain links TRBV6-2 or TRBV6-3 to TRBJ1-1; 10 nucleotides line up with TRBD1. Per the germline V gene, CDR1 is MNHEY and CDR2 is SVGEGT. This CDR3 region has 15 residues. Germline trimming cut 6 bases from V and 1 base from J; bases unmatched to any gene: 5. Here the CDR3 reads CASRTGGASNTEAFF. The CDR3 DNA follows: TGTGCCAGCAGGACAGGGGGCGCTTCGAACACTGAAGCTTTCTTT.

The rearrangement uses TRBV10-3 and TRBJ2-7; 9 bases align to TRBD2. V was pared by 7 bases and J by 2 bases, with 3 bases of the junction left unmatched. CDR3 length: 13 residues. CDR1 is ENHRY, CDR2 SYGVKD, per germline. CDR3 amino acids: CAIKASGTYEQYF. The DNA of the CDR3 is TGTGCCATCAAGGCTAGCGGGACCTACGAGCAGTACTTC.

This clonotype has more than one count but fewer than ten. This CDR3 is CASSLAPEETQYF. In nucleotides, the CDR3 is TGTGCCAGCAGCTTAGCCCCGGAAGAGACCCAGTACTTC. This chain connects TRBV7-2 to TRBJ2-5; D gene ambiguous. The CDR3 consists of 13 residues. Per germline, CDR1 SGHTA and CDR2 FQGNSA. The V gene lost 0 bases and the J gene lost 3 bases, with 5 bases spanning the gap.

In this sample, this clonotype turned up a few times. The chain has TRBV6-5 and TRBJ1-1; 10 bases are shared with TRBD1. The CDR3 runs 17 residues. The J segment lost 0 bases and the V segment lost 6 bases, leaving 10 bases of the junction unmatched. Germline V CDR1 and CDR2: MNHEY, SVGAGI. The CDR3: CASSLIQTGGMNTEAFF. CDR3 nucleotide sequence: TGTGCCAGCAGCCTAATTCAGACAGGGGGCATGAACACTGAAGCTTTCTTT.

CDR3 sequence: CASSSYTDSLEINTGELFF. The CDR3 DNA is TGTGCCAGCAGCTCCTACACCGACTCTCTAGAGATCAACACCGGGGAGCTGTTTTTT. The V gene is TRBV11-2, the J gene TRBJ2-2; D gene uncertain. This CDR3 has 19 amino acids. The V end lost 4 bases, the J end lost 2 bases, and 23 bases lay between the germline ends. The germline gives CDR1 SGHAT, CDR2 FQNNGV.

The chain is built from TRBV12-5 and TRBJ1-1; 11 nucleotides line up with TRBD1. The V segment lost 5 bases and the J segment 3 bases; nucleotides outside the gene matches: 8. Germline values: CDR1 LGHNT, CDR2 FRNRAP. The CDR3 has 16 amino acids. In DNA form, the CDR3 reads TGTGCTAGTGGTCCCGGACAGGGGGCGACCGACACTGAAGCTTTCTTT. It yields the protein CASGPGQGATDTEAFF.

This clonotype was counted a few times. V gene TRBV6-5 combines with J gene TRBJ1-4, with D possibly TRBD1 on 5 matching bases. Deletions cut 6 bases from V and 7 bases from J, with 15 bases between. Germline CDR1 reads MNHEY; CDR2 reads SVGAGI. This CDR3 spans 14 amino acids. CDR3 region: CASSPQVLFEKLFF. The CDR3 DNA sequence: TGTGCCAGCAGCCCACAGGTCCTATTTGAAAAACTGTTTTTT.

The V gene is TRBV10-3, the J gene TRBJ1-2, with D perhaps matching TRBD1 (5 bases). Trimming pared 9 bases from V and 4 bases from J, leaving 15 bases between. The CDR3 contains 13 residues. Germline V CDR1 and CDR2: ENHRY, SYGVKD. The CDR3 protein is CAIRDSGTYGYTF. CDR3 in DNA: TGTGCCATAAGGGACTCGGGAACCTATGGCTACACCTTC.

V gene TRBV3-1 combines with J gene TRBJ2-1, with 7 bases fitting TRBD2. Trimming removed 1 base from V and 7 bases from J; junction bases left unmatched: 4. Germline CDR1 is LGHDT and CDR2 is YNNKEL (reference sequence). There are 14 residues in the CDR3. Here the CDR3 reads CASSQGGGLNEQFF. CDR3 in DNA: TGTGCCAGCAGCCAAGGGGGGGGATTGAATGAGCAGTTCTTC.